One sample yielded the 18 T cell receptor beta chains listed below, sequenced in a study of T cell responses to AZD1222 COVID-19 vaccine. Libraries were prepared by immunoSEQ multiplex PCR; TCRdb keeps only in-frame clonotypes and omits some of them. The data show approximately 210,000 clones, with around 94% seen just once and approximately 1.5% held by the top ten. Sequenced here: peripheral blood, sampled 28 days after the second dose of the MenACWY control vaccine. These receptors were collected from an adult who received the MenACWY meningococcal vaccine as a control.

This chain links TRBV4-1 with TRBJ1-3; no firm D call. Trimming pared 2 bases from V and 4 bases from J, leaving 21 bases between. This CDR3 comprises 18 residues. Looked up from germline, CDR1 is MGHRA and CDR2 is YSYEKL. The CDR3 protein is CASSQSLAKALTGNTIYF. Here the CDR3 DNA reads TGCGCCAGCAGCCAATCCTTGGCGAAGGCCCTAACGGGAAACACCATATATTTT.

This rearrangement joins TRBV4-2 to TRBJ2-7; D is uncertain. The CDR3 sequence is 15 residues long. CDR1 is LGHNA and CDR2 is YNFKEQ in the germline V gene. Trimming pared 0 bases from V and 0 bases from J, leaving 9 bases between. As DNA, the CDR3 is TGTGCCAGCAGCCAAGAGGCCGGCGGCTCCTACGAGCAGTACTTC. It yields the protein CASSQEAGGSYEQYF.

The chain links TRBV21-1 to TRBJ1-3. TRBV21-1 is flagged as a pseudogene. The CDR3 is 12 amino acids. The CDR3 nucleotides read TGTGCCAGCAGCATGGACGAAAACACCATATATTTT. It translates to CASSMDENTIYF.

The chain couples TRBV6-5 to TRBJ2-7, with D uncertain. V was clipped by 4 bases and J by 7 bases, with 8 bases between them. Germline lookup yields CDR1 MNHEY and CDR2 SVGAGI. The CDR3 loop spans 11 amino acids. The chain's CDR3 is CASSSTREQYF. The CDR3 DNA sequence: TGTGCCAGCAGTTCGACGCGGGAGCAGTACTTC.

CDR3 nucleotides: TGTGCCAGCAGCCAAGATTTCAGGGTCGCAAACACCATATATTTT. Protein product: CASSQDFRVANTIYF. The V call is TRBV3-1 (or the pseudogene TRBV3-2), the J call TRBJ1-3; a possible D gene is TRBD1 (5 bases). The CDR3 covers 15 residues. CDR1 is LGHDT, CDR2 YNNKEL, per germline (reference sequence). With 0 bases removed from V and 6 bases from J, the gap between germline ends came to 12 bases.

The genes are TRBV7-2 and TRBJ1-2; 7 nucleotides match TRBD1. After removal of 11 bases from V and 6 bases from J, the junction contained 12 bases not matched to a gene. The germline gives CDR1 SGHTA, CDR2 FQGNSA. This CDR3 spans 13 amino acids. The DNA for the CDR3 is TGTGCCCTAGGGGGCAACGGCCCCAATGGCTACACCTTC. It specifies CALGGNGPNGYTF.

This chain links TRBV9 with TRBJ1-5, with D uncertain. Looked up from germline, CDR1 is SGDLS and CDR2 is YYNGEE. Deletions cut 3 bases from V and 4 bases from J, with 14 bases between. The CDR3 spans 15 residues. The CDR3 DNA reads TGTGCCAGCAGCGCCGGAGGGTTGGGGAATCAGCCCCAGCATTTT. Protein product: CASSAGGLGNQPQHF.

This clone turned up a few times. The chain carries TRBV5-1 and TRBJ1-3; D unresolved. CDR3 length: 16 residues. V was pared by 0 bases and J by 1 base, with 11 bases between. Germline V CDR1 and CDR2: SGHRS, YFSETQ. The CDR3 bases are TGCGCCAGCAGCTTGGACGGTCTGGGATCTGGAAACACCATATATTTT. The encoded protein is CASSLDGLGSGNTIYF.

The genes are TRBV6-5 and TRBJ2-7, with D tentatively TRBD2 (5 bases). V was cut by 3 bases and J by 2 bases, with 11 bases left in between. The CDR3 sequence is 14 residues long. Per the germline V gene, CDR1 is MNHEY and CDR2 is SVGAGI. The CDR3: CASSYIPGAYEQYF. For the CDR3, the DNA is TGTGCCAGCAGTTATATCCCCGGGGCCTACGAGCAGTACTTC.

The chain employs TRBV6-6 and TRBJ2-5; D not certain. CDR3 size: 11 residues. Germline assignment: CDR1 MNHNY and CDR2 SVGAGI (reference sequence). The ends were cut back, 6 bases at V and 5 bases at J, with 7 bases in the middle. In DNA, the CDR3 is TGTGCCAGCAGAAAAGGGGAGACCCAGTACTTC. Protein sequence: CASRKGETQYF.

This CDR3 is CASSRTGSGNTIYF. The DNA for the CDR3 is TGTGCCAGCAGCCGGACAGGGTCTGGAAACACCATATATTTT. The chain is built from TRBV7-8 and TRBJ1-3, with 8 bases matching TRBD1. CDR1 and CDR2 from the germline V gene are SGHVS and FQNEAQ. The CDR3 runs 14 residues. With 5 bases clipped from V and 1 base from J, the junction kept 1 base outside the gene matches.

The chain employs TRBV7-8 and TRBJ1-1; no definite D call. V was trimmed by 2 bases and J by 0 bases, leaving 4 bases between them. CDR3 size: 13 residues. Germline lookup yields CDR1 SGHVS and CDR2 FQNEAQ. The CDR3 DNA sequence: TGTGCCAGCAGCTTAATGATGAACACTGAAGCTTTCTTT. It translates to CASSLMMNTEAFF. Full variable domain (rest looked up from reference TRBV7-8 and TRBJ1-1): GAGVSQSPRYKVAKRGQDVALRCDPISGHVSLFWYQQALGQGPEFLTYFQNEAQLDKSGLPSDRFFAERPEGSVSTLKIQRTQQEDSAVYLCASSLMMNTEAFFGQGTRLTVV.

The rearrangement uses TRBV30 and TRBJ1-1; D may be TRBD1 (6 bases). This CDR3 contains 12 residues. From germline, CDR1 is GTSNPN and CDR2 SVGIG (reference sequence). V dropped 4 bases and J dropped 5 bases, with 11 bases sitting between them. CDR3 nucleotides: TGTGCCTGGAAAAGACAGGTGACTGAAGCTTTCTTT. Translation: CAWKRQVTEAFF.

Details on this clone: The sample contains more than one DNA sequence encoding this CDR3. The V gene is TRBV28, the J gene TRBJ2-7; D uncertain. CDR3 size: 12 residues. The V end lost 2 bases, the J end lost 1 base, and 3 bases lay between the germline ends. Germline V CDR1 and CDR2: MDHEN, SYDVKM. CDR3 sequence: CASSLGSYEQYF. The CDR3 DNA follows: TGTGCCAGCAGTTTAGGTTCCTACGAGCAGTACTTC.

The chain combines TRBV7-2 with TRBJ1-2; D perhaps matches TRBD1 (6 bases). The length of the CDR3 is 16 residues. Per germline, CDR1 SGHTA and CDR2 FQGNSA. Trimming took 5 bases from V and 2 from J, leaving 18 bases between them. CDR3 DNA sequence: TGTGCCAGCAGCCACACCCGCGGGGGCACCAACTATGGCTACACCTTC. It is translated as CASSHTRGGTNYGYTF.

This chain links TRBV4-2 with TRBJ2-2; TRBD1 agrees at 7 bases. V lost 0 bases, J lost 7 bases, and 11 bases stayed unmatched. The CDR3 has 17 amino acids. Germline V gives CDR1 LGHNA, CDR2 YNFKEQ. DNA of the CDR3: TGTGCCAGCAGCCAAGATGAATCGGGACAGTGGCGCGGGGAGCTGTTTTTT. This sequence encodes CASSQDESGQWRGELFF.

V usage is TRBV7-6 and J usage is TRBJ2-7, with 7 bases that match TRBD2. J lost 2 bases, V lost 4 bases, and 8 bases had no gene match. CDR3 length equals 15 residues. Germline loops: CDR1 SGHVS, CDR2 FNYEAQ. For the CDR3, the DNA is TGTGCCAGCAGCTGGGGAAGCGGGGTGGCCTACGAGCAGTACTTC. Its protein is CASSWGSGVAYEQYF.

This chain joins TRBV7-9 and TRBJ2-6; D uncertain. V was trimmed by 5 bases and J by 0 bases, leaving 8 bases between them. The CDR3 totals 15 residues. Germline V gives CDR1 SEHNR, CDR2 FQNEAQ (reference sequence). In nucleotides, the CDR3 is TGTGCCAGCAGCCCACTGGACTCTGGGGCCAACGTCCTGACTTTC. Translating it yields CASSPLDSGANVLTF.